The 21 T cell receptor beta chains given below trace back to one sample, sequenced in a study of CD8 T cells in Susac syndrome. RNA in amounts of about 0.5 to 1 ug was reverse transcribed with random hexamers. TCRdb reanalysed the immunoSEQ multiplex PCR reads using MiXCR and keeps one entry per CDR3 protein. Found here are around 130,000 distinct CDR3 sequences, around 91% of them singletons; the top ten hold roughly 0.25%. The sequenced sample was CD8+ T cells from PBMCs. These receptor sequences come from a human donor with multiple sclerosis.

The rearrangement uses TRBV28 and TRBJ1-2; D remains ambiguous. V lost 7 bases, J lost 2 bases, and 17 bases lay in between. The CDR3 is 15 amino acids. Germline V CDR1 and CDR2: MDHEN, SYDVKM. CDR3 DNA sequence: TGTGCCAGCACCCCGCCAGGTTCTGGGAACTATGGCTACACCTTC. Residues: CASTPPGSGNYGYTF.

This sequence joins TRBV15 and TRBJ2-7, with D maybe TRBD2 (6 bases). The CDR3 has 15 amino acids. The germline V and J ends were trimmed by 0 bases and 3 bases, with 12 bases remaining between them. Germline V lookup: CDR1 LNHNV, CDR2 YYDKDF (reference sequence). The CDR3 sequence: CATSRERTSSYEQYF. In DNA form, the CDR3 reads TGTGCCACCAGCAGAGAAAGAACTAGCAGCTACGAGCAGTACTTC.

The CDR3 loop is CASSLAPGQAHEQYF. The CDR3 DNA reads TGTGCCAGCAGCTTAGCCCCCGGCCAGGCCCACGAGCAGTACTTC. This chain joins TRBV7-9 and TRBJ2-7; no clear D. Germline-derived CDR1 and CDR2 are SEHNR and FQNEAQ (reference sequence). Between the trimmed V and J ends, which lost 0 bases and 5 bases, there was a span of 14 bases. This CDR3 comprises 15 residues.

CDR3 sequence reads: CASTFGLAGGPDEQFF. The DNA of the CDR3 is TGTGCCAGCACCTTTGGACTAGCGGGAGGGCCCGATGAGCAGTTCTTC. The chain has TRBV2 and TRBJ2-1, with 15 nucleotides matching TRBD2. Germline loops: CDR1 SNHLY, CDR2 FYNNEI. With 7 bases clipped from V and 8 bases from J, the junction kept 9 bases outside the gene matches. There are 16 residues in the CDR3.

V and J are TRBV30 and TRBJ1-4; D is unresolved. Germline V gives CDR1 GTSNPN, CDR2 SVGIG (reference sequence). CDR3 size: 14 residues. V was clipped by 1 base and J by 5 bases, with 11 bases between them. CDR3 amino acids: CAWSGGPWNEKLFF. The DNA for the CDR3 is TGTGCCTGGAGTGGAGGGCCTTGGAATGAAAAACTGTTTTTT.

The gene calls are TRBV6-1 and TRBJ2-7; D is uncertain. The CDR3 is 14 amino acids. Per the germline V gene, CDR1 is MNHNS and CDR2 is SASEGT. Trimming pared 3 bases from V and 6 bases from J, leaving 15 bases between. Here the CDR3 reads CASSDQVLGSEQYF. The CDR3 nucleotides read TGTGCCAGCAGTGACCAGGTATTGGGTAGCGAGCAGTACTTC.

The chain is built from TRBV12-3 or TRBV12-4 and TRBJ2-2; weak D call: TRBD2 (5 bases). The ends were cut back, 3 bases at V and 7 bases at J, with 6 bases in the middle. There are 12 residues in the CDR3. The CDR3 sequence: CASSFGSGELFF. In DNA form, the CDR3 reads TGTGCCAGCAGTTTTGGGAGCGGGGAGCTGTTTTTT.

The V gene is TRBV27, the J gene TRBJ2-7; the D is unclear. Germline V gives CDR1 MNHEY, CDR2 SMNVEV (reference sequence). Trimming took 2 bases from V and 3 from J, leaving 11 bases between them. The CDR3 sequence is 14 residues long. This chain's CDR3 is CASSLGPNLYEQYF. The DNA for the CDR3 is TGTGCCAGCAGTTTAGGGCCTAACCTCTACGAGCAGTACTTC.

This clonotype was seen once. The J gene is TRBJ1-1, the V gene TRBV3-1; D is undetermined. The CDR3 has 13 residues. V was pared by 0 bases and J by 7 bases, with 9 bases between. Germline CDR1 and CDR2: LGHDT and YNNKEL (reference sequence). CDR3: CASSQDLTIEAFF. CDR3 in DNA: TGTGCCAGCAGCCAAGATCTGACAATTGAAGCTTTCTTT. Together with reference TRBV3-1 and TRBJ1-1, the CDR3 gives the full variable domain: DTAVSQTPKYLVTQMGNDKSIKCEQNLGHDTMYWYKQDSKKFLKIMFSYNNKELIINETVPNRFSPKSPDKAHLNLHINSLELGDSAVYFCASSQDLTIEAFFGQGTRLTVV.

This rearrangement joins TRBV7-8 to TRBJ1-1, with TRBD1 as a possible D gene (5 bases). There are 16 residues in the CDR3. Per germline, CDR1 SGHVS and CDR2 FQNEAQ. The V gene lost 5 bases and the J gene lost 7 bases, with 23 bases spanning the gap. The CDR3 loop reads CASSLSPLGGANEAFF. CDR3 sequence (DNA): TGTGCCAGCAGCCTATCCCCGTTGGGGGGAGCTAATGAAGCTTTCTTT. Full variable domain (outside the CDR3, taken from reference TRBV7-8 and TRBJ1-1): GAGVSQSPRYKVAKRGQDVALRCDPISGHVSLFWYQQALGQGPEFLTYFQNEAQLDKSGLPSDRFFAERPEGSVSTLKIQRTQQEDSAVYLCASSLSPLGGANEAFFGQGTRLTVV.

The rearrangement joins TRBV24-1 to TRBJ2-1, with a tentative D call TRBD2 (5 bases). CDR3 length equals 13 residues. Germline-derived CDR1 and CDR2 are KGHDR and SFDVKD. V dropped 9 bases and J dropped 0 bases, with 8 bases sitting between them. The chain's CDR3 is CATGGDSYNEQFF. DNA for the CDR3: TGTGCCACCGGAGGAGACTCCTACAATGAGCAGTTCTTC.

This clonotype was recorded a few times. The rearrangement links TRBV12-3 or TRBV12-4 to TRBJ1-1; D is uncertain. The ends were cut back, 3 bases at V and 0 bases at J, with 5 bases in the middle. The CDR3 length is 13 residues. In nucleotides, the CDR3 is TGTGCCAGCAGTTTTGGAATGAACACTGAAGCTTTCTTT. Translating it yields CASSFGMNTEAFF.

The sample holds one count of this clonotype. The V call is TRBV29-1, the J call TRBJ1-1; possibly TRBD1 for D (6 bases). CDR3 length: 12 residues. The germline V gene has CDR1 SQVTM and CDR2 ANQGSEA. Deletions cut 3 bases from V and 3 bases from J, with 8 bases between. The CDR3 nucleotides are TGCAGCGTTGAGGGGGCGCACACTGAAGCTTTCTTT. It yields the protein CSVEGAHTEAFF.

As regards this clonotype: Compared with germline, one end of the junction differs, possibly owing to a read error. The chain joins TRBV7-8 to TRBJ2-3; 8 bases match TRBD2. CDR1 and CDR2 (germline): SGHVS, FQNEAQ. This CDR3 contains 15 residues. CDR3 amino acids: CASSTGGVLTGTQYF. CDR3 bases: TGTGCCAGCAGCACCGGGGGGGTATTGACAGGTACGCAGTATTTT. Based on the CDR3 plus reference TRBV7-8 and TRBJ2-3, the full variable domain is GAGVSQSPRYKVAKRGQDVALRCDPISGHVSLFWYQQALGQGPEFLTYFQNEAQLDKSGLPSDRFFAERPEGSVSTLKIQRTQQEDSAVYLCASSTGGVLTGTQYFGPGTRLTVL.

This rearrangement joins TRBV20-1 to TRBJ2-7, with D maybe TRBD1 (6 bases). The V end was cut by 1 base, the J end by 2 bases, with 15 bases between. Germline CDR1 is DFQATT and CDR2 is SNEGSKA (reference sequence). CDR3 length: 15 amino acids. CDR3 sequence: CSARGYGQSPYEQYF. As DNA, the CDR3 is TGCAGTGCTAGAGGGTATGGACAGTCCCCCTACGAGCAGTACTTC.

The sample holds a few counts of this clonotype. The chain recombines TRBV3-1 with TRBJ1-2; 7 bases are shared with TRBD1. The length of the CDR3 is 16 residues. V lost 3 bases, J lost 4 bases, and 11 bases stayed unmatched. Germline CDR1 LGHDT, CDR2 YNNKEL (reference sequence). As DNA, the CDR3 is TGTGCCAGCAGCCAGTCGACAGGGTATATGGGCTATGGCTACACCTTC. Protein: CASSQSTGYMGYGYTF.

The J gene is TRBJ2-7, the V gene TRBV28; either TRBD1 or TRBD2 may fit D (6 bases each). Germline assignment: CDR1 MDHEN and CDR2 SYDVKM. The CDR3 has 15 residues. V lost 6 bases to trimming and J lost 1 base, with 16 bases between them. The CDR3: CASSAGHTNSYEQYF. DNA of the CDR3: TGTGCCAGCAGCGCGGGACACACAAATTCCTACGAGCAGTACTTC. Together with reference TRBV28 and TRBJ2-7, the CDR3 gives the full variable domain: DVKVTQSSRYLVKRTGEKVFLECVQDMDHENMFWYRQDPGLGLRLIYFSYDVKMKEKGDIPEGYSVSREKKERFSLILESASTNQTSMYLCASSAGHTNSYEQYFGPGTRLTVT.

The CDR3 region is CASRSDREEQYF. The CDR3 DNA reads as TGTGCCAGCAGATCCGACAGGGAAGAGCAGTACTTC. The genes are TRBV12-3 or TRBV12-4 and TRBJ2-7, with 7 bases identical to TRBD1. V shed 6 bases, J shed 7 bases, and the junction held 6 bases outside the gene matches. This CDR3 spans 12 amino acids.

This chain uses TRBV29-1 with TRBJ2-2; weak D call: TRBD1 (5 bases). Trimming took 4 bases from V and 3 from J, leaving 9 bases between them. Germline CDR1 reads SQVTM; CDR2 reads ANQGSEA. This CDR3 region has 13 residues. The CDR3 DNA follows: TGCAGCGTTGCAACAGGTTACACCGGGGAGCTGTTTTTT. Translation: CSVATGYTGELFF.

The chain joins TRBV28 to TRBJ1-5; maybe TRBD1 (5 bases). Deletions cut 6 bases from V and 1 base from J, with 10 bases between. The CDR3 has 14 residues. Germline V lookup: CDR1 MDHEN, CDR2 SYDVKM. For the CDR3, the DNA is TGTGCCAGCAGCCTGACAGCAAGCAATCAGCCCCAGCATTTT. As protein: CASSLTASNQPQHF. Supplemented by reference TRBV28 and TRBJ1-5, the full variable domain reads DVKVTQSSRYLVKRTGEKVFLECVQDMDHENMFWYRQDPGLGLRLIYFSYDVKMKEKGDIPEGYSVSREKKERFSLILESASTNQTSMYLCASSLTASNQPQHFGDGTRLSIL.

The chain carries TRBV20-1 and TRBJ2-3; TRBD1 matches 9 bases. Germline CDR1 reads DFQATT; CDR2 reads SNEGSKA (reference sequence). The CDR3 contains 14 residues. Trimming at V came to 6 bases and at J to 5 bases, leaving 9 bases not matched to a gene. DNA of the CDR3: TGCAGTGCAACCATCGGGACAGGGATAGATACGCAGTATTTT. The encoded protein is CSATIGTGIDTQYF.